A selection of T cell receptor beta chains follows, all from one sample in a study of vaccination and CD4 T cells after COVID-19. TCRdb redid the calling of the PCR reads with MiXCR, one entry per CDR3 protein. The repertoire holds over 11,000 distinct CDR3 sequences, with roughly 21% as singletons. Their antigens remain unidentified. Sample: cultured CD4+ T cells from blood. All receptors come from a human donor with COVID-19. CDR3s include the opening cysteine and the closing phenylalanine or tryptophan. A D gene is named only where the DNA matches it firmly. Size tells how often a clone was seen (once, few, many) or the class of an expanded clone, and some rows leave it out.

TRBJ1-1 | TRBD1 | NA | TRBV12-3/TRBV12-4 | TGTGCCAGCAGTACCCGACAGGGGGCGGACACTGAAGCTTTCTTT | CASSTRQGADTEAFF
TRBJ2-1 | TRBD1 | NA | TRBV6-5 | TGTGCCAGCAGTTATTACGTAAACCCGGGACAGGGTGGCAATGAGCAGTTCTTC | CASSYYVNPGQGGNEQFF
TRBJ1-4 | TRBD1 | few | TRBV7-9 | TGTGCCAGCAGCTTAGGGACAGGGGCCGCACTCGAAAAACTGTTTTTT | CASSLGTGAALEKLFF
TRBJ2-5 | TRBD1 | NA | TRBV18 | TGTGCCAGCTCACCTAGAGGACAGGGCAAGACCCAGTACTTC | CASSPRGQGKTQYF
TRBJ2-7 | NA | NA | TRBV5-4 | TGTGCCAGCAGTCGCGGGCAGCAGATCTACGAGCAGTACTTC | CASSRGQQIYEQYF
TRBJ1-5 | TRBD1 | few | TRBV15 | TGTGCCACCAGCGAACGACAGGGCTTCTCCGTGAATCAGCCCCAGCATTTT | CATSERQGFSVNQPQHF
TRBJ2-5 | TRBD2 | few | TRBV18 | TGTGCCAGCTCACCTGAAGCGGGGGAGACCCAGTACTTC | CASSPEAGETQYF
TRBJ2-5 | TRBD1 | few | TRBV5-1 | TGCGCCAGCAGCTTGACTTGGACAGGGGGCGGGGTAGAGACCCAGTACTTC | CASSLTWTGGGVETQYF
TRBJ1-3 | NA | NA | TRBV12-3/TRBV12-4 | TGTGCCAGCAGTTTTGGCAGGAGAAAGGGTGGAAACACCATATATTTT | CASSFGRRKGGNTIYF
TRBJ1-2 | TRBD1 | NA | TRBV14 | TGTGCCAGCAGCCAAGTTACAGGGGGGAGCTATGGCTACACCTTC | CASSQVTGGSYGYTF
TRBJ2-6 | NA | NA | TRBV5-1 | TGCGCCAGTAGCTTCGGTCCCGGCTCTGGGGCCAACGTCCTGACTTTC | CASSFGPGSGANVLTF
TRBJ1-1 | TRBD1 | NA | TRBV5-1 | TGCGCCAGCAGCTTGGTAACAGGGGGGACGAACACTGAAGCTTTCTTT | CASSLVTGGTNTEAFF
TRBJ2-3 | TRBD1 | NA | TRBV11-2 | TGTGCCAGCAGCTTGAACGTCAAACAGGGGGCTGATACGCAGTATTTT | CASSLNVKQGADTQYF
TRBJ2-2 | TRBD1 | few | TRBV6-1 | TGTGCCAGCAGTCAGGACAGGACAGGAGCGAACACCGGGGAGCTGTTTTTT | CASSQDRTGANTGELFF
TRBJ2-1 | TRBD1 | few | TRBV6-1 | TGTGCCAGCAGAAGCCGGGACAGATACAATGAGCAGTTCTTC | CASRSRDRYNEQFF
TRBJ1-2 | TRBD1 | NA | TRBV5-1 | TGCGCCAGCAGCTCCTTGGGACAGAACTATGGCTACACCTTC | CASSSLGQNYGYTF
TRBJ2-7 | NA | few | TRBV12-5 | TGTGCTAGTGGTTTGCTACGACTAGAATGCGAGCAGTACTTC | CASGLLRLECEQYF
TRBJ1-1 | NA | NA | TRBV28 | TGTGCCAGCAACCGAGGAGGGGGTATTACTGAAGCTTTCTTT | CASNRGGGITEAFF
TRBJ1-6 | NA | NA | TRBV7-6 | TGTGCCAGCAGCCAGTCGTCCTATAATTCACCCCTCCACTTT | CASSQSSYNSPLHF
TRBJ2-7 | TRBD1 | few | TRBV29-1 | TGCAGCGTTGGACGGGGCGGGCAGGGGGCATCCTACGAGCAGTACTTC | CSVGRGGQGASYEQYF
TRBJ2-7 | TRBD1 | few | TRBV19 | TGTGCCAGTAGTATCCGCCTTGGACAGGGCTCCTACGAGCAGTACTTC | CASSIRLGQGSYEQYF
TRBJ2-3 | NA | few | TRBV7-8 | TGTGCCAGCAGCTCCCGTATCGAAAGGGAGTATTTT | CASSSRIEREYF
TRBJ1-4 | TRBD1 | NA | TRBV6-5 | TGTGCCAGCAGTTACGCAGACAGGGGGCATCGCGTAAAACTGTTTTTT | CASSYADRGHRVKLFF
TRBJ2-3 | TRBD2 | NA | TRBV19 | TGTGCCAGTAGGCCACTAGCGGGGGGGACCACAGATACGCAGTATTTT | CASRPLAGGTTDTQYF
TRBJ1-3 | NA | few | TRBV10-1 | TGCGCCAGCAGTGGACCGACTGGAAACACCATATATTTT | CASSGPTGNTIYF
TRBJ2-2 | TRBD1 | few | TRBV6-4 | TGTGCCAGCAGGGAAACAGGGGGCACCGGGGAGCTGTTTTTT | CASRETGGTGELFF
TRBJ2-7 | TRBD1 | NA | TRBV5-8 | TGTGCCAGCAGCTTTTGGGTCGGGACAGGGTCAGCCTACGAGCAGTACTTC | CASSFWVGTGSAYEQYF
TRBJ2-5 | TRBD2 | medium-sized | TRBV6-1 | TGTGCCAGCACCTACCTTCTGAGCGGGGGCGCGGAGACCCAGTACTTC | CASTYLLSGGAETQYF
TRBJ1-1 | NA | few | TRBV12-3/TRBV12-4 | TGTGCCAGCACCCCTGGGGGCAGACGGAACACTGAAGCTTTCTTT | CASTPGGRRNTEAFF
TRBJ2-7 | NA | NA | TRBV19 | TGTGCCAGTAGTCCTACAGGGTTTCCCTACGAGCAGTACTTC | CASSPTGFPYEQYF